These 8 T cell receptor beta chains came from one sample sequenced in a study of neurological immune-mediated disorders. TCRdb re-called the 5' RACE reads with MiXCR, one entry per CDR3 protein. The sample holds tens of thousands of distinct CDR3 sequences, under 2% seen once. Source material: PBMCs. The receptors here all came from a woman in her 40s with multiple sclerosis.

This clonotype appeared many times. The chain joins TRBV10-1 to TRBJ2-3; unclear D gene. The V gene's germline CDR1 is WNHNN and CDR2 SYGVQD (reference sequence). V was clipped by 4 bases and J by 4 bases, with 9 bases between them. The CDR3 is 13 amino acids. The CDR3 nucleotides read TGCGCCAGCAGTGGAGATGGCGCAGATACGCAGTATTTT. Translating gives CASSGDGADTQYF.

This clonotype was counted ten times or more. The rearrangement joins TRBV7-9 to TRBJ2-3; D gene ambiguous. Germline CDR1 SEHNR, CDR2 FQNEAQ (reference sequence). The CDR3 covers 12 residues. Deletions cut 3 bases from V and 6 bases from J, with 7 bases between. The CDR3 reads CASSFGADTQYF. The CDR3, as DNA: TGTGCCAGCAGCTTTGGCGCGGATACGCAGTATTTT.

In this sample, this clonotype turned up many times. The V call is TRBV7-2, the J call TRBJ2-7; D is unclear. The CDR3 consists of 13 residues. The germline V gene has CDR1 SGHTA and CDR2 FQGNSA. V lost 2 bases, J lost 3 bases, and 8 bases lay in between. The CDR3 DNA reads TGTGCCAGCAGCTTAATCCCCTTCTACGAGCAGTACTTC. This sequence encodes CASSLIPFYEQYF.

This clonotype was detected ten times or more. This chain uses TRBV5-1 with TRBJ2-3; D uncertain. There are 13 residues in the CDR3. Trimming removed 2 bases from V and 6 bases from J, with 10 bases in between. Germline values: CDR1 SGHRS, CDR2 YFSETQ. The CDR3 DNA is TGCGCCAGCAGCTTTGAGGCCCGGGATACGCAGTATTTT. It translates to CASSFEARDTQYF.

This clonotype was picked up a small number of times. For the CDR3, the DNA is TGCGCCAGCAGCTTGTTGGCGGGGAGCACAGATACGCAGTATTTT. Its protein product is CASSLLAGSTDTQYF. This chain uses TRBV5-1 with TRBJ2-3; TRBD2 is a possible D gene (6 bases). The CDR3 loop spans 15 amino acids. Looked up from germline, CDR1 is SGHRS and CDR2 is YFSETQ. Trimming stripped 1 base from V and 0 bases from J, with 9 bases between.

This clonotype was seen many times. The rearrangement links TRBV6-1 to TRBJ1-2; tentative D call: TRBD1 (5 bases). V lost 4 bases and J 4 bases, leaving 13 bases between the germline ends. Germline CDR1 and CDR2: MNHNS and SASEGT. The CDR3 sequence is 14 residues long. The CDR3 loop is CASSGAGIGYGYTF. The CDR3 region has the DNA TGTGCCAGCAGTGGGGCAGGGATCGGCTATGGCTACACCTTC.

This clonotype was found many times. The V call is TRBV10-3, the J call TRBJ2-1; 7 nucleotides line up with TRBD1. This CDR3 spans 13 amino acids. Germline-derived CDR1 and CDR2 are ENHRY and SYGVKD. V lost 6 bases and J lost 7; bases outside the gene matches: 6. CDR3 sequence reads: CAISPTGLNEQFF. In DNA form, the CDR3 reads TGTGCCATCAGCCCGACAGGGTTGAATGAGCAGTTCTTC.

This clonotype was recorded many times. This rearrangement joins TRBV6-1 to TRBJ1-2; D uncertain. The CDR3 contains 13 residues. Germline V gene data show CDR1 as MNHNS and CDR2 as SASEGT. V shed 2 bases and J shed 5 bases, with 9 bases lying between them. CDR3 in amino acids: CASSELAVYGYTF. CDR3 bases: TGTGCCAGCAGTGAACTGGCAGTTTATGGCTACACCTTC.